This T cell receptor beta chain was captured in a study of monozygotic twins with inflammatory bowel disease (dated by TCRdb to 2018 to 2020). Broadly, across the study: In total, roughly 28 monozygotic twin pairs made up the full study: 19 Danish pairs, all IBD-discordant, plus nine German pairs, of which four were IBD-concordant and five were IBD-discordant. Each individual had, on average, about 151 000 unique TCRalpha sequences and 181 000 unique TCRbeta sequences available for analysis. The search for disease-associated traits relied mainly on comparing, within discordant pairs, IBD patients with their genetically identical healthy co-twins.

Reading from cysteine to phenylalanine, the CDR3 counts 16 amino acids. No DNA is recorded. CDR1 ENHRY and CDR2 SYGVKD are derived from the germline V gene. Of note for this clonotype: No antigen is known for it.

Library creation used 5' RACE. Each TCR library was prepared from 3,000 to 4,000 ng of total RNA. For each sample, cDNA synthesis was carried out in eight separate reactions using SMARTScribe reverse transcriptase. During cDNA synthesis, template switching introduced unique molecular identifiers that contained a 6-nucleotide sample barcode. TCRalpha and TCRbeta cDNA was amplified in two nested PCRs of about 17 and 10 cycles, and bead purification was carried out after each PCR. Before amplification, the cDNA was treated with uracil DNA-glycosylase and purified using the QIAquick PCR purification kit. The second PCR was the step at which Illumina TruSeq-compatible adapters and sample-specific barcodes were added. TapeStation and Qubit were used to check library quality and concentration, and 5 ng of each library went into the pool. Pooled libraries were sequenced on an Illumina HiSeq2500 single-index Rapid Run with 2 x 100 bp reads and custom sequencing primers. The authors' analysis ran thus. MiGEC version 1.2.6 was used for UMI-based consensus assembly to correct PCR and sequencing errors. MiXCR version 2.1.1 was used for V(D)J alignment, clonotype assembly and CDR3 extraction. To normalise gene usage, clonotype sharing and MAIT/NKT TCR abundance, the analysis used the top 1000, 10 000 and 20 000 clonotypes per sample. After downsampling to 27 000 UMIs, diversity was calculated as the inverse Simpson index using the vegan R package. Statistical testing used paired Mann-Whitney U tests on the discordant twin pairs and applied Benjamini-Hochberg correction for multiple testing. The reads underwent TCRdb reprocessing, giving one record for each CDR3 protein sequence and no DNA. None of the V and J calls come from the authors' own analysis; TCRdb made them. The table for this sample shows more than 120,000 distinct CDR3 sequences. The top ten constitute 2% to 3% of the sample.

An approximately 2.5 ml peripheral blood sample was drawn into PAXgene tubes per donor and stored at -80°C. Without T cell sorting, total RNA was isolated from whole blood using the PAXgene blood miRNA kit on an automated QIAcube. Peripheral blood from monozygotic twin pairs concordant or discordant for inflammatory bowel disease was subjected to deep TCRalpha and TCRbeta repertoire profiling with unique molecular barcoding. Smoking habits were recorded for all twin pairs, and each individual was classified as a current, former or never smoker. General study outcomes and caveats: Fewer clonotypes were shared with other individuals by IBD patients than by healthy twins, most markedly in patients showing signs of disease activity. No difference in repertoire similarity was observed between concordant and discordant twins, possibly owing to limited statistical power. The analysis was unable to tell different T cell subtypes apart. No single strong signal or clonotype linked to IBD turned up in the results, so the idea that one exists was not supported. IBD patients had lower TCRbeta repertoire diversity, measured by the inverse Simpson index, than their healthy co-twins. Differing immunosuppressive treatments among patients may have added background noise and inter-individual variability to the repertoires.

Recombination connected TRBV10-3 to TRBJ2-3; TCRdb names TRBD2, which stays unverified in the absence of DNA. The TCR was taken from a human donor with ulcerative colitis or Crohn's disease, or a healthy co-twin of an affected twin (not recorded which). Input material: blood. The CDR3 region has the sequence CAISDPGASLTDTQYF.